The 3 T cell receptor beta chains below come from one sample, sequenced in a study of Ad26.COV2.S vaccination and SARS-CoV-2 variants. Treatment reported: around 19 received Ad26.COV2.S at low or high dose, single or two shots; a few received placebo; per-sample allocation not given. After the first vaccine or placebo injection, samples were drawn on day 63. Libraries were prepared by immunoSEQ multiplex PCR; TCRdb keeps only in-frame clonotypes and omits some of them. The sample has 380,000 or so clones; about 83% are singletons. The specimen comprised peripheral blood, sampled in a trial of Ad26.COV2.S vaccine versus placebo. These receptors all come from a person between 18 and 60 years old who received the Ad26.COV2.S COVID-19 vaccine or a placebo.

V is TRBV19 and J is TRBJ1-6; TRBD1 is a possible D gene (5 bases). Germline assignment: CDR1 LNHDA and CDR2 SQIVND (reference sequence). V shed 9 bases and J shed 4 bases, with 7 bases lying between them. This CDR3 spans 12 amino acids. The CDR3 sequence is CARGPYNSPLHF. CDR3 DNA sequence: TGTGCCAGGGGGCCTTATAATTCACCCCTCCACTTT. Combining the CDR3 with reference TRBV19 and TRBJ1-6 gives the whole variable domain DGGITQSPKYLFRKEGQNVTLSCEQNLNHDAMYWYRQDPGQGLRLIYYSQIVNDFQKGDIAEGYSVSREKKESFPLTVTSAQKNPTAFYLCARGPYNSPLHFGNGTRLTVT.

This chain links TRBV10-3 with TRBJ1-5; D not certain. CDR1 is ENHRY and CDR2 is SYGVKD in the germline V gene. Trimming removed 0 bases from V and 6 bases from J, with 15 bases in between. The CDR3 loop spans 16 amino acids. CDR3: CAISESVATGSQPQHF. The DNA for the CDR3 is TGTGCCATCAGTGAGTCGGTGGCGACGGGGAGTCAGCCCCAGCATTTT.

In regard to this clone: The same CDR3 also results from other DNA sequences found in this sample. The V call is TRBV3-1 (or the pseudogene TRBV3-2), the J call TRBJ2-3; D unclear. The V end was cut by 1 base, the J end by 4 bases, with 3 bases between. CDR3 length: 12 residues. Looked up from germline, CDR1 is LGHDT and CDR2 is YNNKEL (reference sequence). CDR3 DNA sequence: TGTGCCAGCAGCCAAGTTTCAGATACGCAGTATTTT. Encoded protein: CASSQVSDTQYF.